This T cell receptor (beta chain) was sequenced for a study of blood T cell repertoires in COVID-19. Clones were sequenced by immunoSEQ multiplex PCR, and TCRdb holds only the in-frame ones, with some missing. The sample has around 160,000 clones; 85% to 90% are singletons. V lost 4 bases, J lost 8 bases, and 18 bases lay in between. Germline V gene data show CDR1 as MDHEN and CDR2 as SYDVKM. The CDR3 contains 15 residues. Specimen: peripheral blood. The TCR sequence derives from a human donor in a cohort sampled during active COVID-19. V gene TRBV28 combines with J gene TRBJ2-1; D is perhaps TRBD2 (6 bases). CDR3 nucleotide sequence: TGTGCCAGCAGTTCGTTCGCGGGGCGGTTGGATGAGCAGTTCTTC. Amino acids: CASSSFAGRLDEQFF.